A single sample gave rise to the 3 T cell receptor beta chains below, sequenced in a study of tumor-infiltrating lymphocytes in localized non-small cell lung cancer. The table came from immunoSEQ multiplex PCR; TCRdb's copy has only in-frame clones and leaves some out. Of roughly 13,000 clones listed, about 84% are singletons. The specimen was uninvolved lung tissue not adjacent to the tumor. These receptors were obtained from a human donor with non-small cell lung cancer.

This sequence joins TRBV5-4 and TRBJ2-7; D is ambiguous. The V and J ends lost 2 bases and 2 bases respectively, with 5 bases between them. The CDR3 has 12 residues. Germline assignment: CDR1 SGHNT and CDR2 YYREEE (reference sequence). CDR3: CASSFTAYEQYF. The CDR3 DNA follows: TGTGCCAGCAGCTTTACAGCCTACGAGCAGTACTTC.

V gene TRBV5-5 combines with J gene TRBJ1-2; 9 positions match TRBD1. This CDR3 is 14 amino acids long. CDR1 and CDR2 (germline): SGHKS, YYEKEE (reference sequence). J was trimmed by 4 bases and V by 4 bases; bases with no gene match: 5. The CDR3 protein is CASSRDRAVYGYTF. CDR3 DNA sequence: TGTGCCAGCAGCCGGGACAGGGCTGTCTATGGCTACACCTTC.

V usage is TRBV30 and J usage is TRBJ1-2; 8 nucleotides line up with TRBD1. The ends lost 3 bases at V and 7 bases at J; junction bases unmatched: 7. The CDR3 consists of 13 residues. Per the germline V gene, CDR1 is GTSNPN and CDR2 is SVGIG (reference sequence). The CDR3 DNA reads TGTGCCTGGAGCGCTCAGGGGGCGGTTGGCTACACCTTC. Its translation is CAWSAQGAVGYTF.